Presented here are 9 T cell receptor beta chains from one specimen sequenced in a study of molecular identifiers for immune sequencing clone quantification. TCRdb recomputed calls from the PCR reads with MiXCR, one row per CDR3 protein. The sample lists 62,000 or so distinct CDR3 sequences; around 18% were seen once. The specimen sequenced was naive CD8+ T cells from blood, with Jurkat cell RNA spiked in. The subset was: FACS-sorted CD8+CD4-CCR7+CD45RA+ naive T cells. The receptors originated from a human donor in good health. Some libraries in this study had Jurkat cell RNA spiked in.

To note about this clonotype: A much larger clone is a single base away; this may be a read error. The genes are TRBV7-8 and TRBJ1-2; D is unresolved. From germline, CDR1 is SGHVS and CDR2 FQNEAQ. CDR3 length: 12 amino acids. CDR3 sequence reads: CASSAAVLGCTF. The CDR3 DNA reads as TGTGCCAGCAGCGCCGCCGTCCTTGGCTGCACCTTC.

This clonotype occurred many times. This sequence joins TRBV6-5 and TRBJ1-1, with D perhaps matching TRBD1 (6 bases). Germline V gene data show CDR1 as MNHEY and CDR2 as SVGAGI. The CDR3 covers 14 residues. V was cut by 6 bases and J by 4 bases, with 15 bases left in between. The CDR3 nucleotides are TGTGCCAGCAGCCCCTGGGGAGGGGGCACTGAAGCTTTCTTT. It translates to CASSPWGGGTEAFF.

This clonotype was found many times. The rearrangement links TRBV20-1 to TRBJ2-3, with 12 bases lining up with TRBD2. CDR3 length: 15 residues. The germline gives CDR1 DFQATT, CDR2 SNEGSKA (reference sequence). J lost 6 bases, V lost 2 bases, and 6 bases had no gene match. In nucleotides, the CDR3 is TGCAGTGCTAGAAGGACTAGCGGGACGGAGGATACGCAGTATTTT. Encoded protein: CSARRTSGTEDTQYF.

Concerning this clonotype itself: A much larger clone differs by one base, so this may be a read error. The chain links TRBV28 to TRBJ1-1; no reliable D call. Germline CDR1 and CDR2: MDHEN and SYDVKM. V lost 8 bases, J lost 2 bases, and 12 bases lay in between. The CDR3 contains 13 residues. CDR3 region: CASRPGSNTEAFF. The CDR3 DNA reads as TGTGCCAGCCGTCCCGGGTCAAACACTGAAGCTTTCTTT.

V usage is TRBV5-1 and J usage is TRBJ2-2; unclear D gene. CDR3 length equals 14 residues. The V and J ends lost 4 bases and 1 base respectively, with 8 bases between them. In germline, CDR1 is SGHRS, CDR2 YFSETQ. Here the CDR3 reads CASSTDGNTGELFF. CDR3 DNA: TGCGCCAGCAGCACCGACGGGAACACCGGGGAGCTGTTTTTT.

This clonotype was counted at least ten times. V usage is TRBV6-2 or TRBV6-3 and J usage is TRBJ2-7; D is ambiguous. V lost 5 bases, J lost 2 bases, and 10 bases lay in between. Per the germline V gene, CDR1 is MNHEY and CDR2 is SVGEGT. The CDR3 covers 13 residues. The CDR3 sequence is CASSHTATYEQYF. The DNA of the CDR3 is TGTGCCAGCAGTCATACGGCCACCTACGAGCAGTACTTC.

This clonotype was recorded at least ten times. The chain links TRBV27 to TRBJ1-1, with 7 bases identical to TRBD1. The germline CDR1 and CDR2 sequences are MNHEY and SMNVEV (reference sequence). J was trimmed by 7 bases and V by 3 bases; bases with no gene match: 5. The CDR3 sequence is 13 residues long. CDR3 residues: CASSFSGQREAFF. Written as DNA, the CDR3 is TGTGCCAGCAGTTTTTCGGGACAGCGTGAAGCTTTCTTT.

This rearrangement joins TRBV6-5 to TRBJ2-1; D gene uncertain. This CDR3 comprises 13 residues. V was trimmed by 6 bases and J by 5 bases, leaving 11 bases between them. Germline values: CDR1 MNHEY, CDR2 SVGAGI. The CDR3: CASSPLGNNEQFF. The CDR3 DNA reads TGTGCCAGCAGCCCACTGGGGAACAATGAGCAGTTCTTC.

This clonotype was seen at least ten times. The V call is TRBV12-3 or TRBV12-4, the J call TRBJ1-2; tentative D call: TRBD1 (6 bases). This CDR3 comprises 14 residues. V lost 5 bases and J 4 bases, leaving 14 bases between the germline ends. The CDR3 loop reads CASSPTGPPYGYTF. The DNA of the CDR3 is TGTGCCAGCAGTCCTACAGGGCCACCCTATGGCTACACCTTC.